The present entry profiles one T cell receptor beta chain with its context. This sample was taken from a study of blood T cell repertoires in COVID-19. Study-wide context: Nucleic acid was either cDNA or gDNA, and it came from T cells, B-cell-depleted T cells, or PBMCs.

Profiling relied on immunoSEQ multiplex PCR, and the TCRdb table lists in-frame clones only, not all of them. Of about 410,000 clones detected, around 91% appear once; the ten largest clones hold more than 0.55%. Material: PBMCs or T cells enriched from blood (not recorded which). The TCR comes from a man aged 18 to 29 who had recovered from COVID-19.

The CDR3 DNA is TGCGCCAGCAGCTTGGTTGGACAGGTTAATGAAAAACTGTTTTTT. It specifies CASSLVGQVNEKLFF. This sequence joins TRBV5-1 and TRBJ1-4; TRBD1 agrees at 7 bases. The CDR3 is made up of 15 amino acids. Germline V gives CDR1 SGHRS, CDR2 YFSETQ. J lost 4 bases, V lost 0 bases, and 3 bases had no gene match.